These 6 T cell receptor beta chains were all obtained from the same sample, sequenced in a study of blood T cell repertoires in COVID-19. Sequenced by immunoSEQ multiplex PCR; TCRdb stores in-frame clones only, minus some. The table shows roughly 180,000 clones, with about 83% occurring only once. The specimen sequenced was PBMCs or T cells enriched from blood (not recorded which). These receptors all stem from a woman aged 25 to 39 who had recovered from COVID-19.

This clone appeared once. This chain links TRBV6-5 with TRBJ2-1; 8 bases match TRBD2. The CDR3 spans 15 residues. Germline-derived CDR1 and CDR2 are MNHEY and SVGAGI. The junction had 10 bases not matched to a gene; V was cut back by 6 bases and J by 6 bases. The CDR3 here is CASSAGLAHINEQFF. The DNA of the CDR3 is TGTGCCAGCAGCGCCGGACTAGCCCACATCAATGAGCAGTTCTTC.

This clone has a handful of counts. The chain links TRBV9 to TRBJ1-3; 9 bases align to TRBD1. Germline V gene sequence: CDR1 SGDLS, CDR2 YYNGEE. This CDR3 contains 17 residues. V gave up 2 bases and J gave up 0 bases; unmatched junction bases: 6. The CDR3 loop reads CASSVGQGSSSGNTIYF. Here the CDR3 DNA reads TGTGCCAGCAGCGTTGGACAGGGGTCGAGCTCTGGAAACACCATATATTTT.

The CDR3 nucleotides are TGTGCCAGCAGTTTAACTAGCGGGAACACCGGGGAGCTGTTTTTT. Translated, it gives CASSLTSGNTGELFF. The rearrangement uses TRBV2 and TRBJ2-2, with 8 bases identical to TRBD2. The germline V gene has CDR1 SNHLY and CDR2 FYNNEI. The trim removed 5 bases at V and 1 base at J, leaving 3 bases unmatched. This CDR3 spans 15 amino acids.

The chain links TRBV14 to TRBJ2-1, with D possibly TRBD1 on 6 matching bases. Germline values: CDR1 SGHDN, CDR2 FVKESK. Deletions cut 3 bases from V and 10 bases from J, with 19 bases between. The CDR3 has 15 amino acids. CDR3 DNA: TGTGCCAGCAGCCATGGCAAAATCAGGGGCACCGAGCAGTTCTTC. Translated: CASSHGKIRGTEQFF.

The chain is built from TRBV12-3 or TRBV12-4 and TRBJ1-1; possible D gene TRBD1, 5 bases. This CDR3 comprises 13 residues. V was pared by 3 bases and J by 6 bases, with 11 bases between. This CDR3 is CASSLTVASEAFF. The CDR3 region has the DNA TGTGCCAGCAGTTTGACAGTTGCTTCTGAAGCTTTCTTT.

The rearrangement joins TRBV5-1 to TRBJ2-7; 10 nucleotides line up with TRBD2. From germline, CDR1 is SGHRS and CDR2 YFSETQ. The CDR3 spans 16 residues. J gave up 7 bases and V 0 bases, and 10 bases lay outside the gene matches. The CDR3 reads CASSLEAGGPIREQYF. The CDR3 coding sequence is TGCGCCAGCAGCTTGGAAGCGGGAGGGCCGATTAGAGAGCAGTACTTC. Combining the CDR3 with reference TRBV5-1 and TRBJ2-7 gives the whole variable domain KAGVTQTPRYLIKTRGQQVTLSCSPISGHRSVSWYQQTPGQGLQFLFEYFSETQRNKGNFPGRFSGRQFSNSRSEMNVSTLELGDSALYLCASSLEAGGPIREQYFGPGTRLTVT.